What follows describes a single T cell receptor (beta chain). The CDR3 extends over 15 amino acids. Trimming pared 3 bases from V and 3 bases from J, leaving 15 bases between. Looked up from germline, CDR1 is MRHNA and CDR2 is SNTAGT. This entry comes from a study of OX40 agonist ivuxolimab in advanced cancers. TCRdb's copy holds only in-frame clones and misses some; the assay was immunoSEQ multiplex PCR. The table has 45,000 to 65,000 clones, around 93% seen once. The specimen was CD4+ or CD8+ T cells sorted from blood, collected in a trial of the OX40 agonist ivuxolimab. This rearrangement joins TRBV6-4 to TRBJ2-7; D remains ambiguous. The TCR comes from an adult with an advanced solid tumor such as melanoma, head and neck, liver or kidney cancer. The CDR3 DNA is TGTGCCAGCAGTGAAAAGGCAAACCCCAACTACGAGCAGTACTTC. Translated, it gives CASSEKANPNYEQYF.